This TCR beta chain was found in a study of control samples from healthy donors and cancer patients. The V end lost 4 bases, the J end lost 12 bases, and 12 bases lay between the germline ends. CDR1 LNHDA and CDR2 SQIVND come from the germline V gene (reference sequence). The CDR3 sequence is 11 residues long. TCRdb keeps only in-frame clones here, not all; method: immunoSEQ multiplex PCR. The table has approximately 90,000 clones, around four fifths seen once. The TCR comes from a man aged 25-45 years in good health. V usage is TRBV19 and J usage is TRBJ1-1; maybe TRBD1 (5 bases). The sample was blood. The CDR3 region is CASSRGDMTFF. The CDR3 nucleotides are TGTGCCAGTAGTAGGGGCGACATGACTTTCTTT. The variable domain in full, completed from reference TRBV19 and TRBJ1-1, reads DGGITQSPKYLFRKEGQNVTLSCEQNLNHDAMYWYRQDPGQGLRLIYYSQIVNDFQKGDIAEGYSVSREKKESFPLTVTSAQKNPTAFYLCASSRGDMTFFGQGTRLTVV.